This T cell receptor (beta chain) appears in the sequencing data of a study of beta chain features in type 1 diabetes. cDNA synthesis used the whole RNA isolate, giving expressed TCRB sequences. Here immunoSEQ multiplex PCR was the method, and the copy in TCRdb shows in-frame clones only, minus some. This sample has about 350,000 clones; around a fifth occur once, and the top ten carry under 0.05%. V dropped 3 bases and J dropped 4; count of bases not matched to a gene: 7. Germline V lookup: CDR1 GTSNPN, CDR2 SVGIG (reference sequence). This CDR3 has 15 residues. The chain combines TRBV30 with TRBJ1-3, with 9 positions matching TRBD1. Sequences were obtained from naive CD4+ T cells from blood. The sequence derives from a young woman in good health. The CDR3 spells CAWRLQGALGNTIYF. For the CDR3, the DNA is TGTGCCTGGAGGTTACAGGGGGCACTCGGAAACACCATATATTTT.